This T cell receptor (beta chain) was identified during a study of cytomegalovirus exposure and HLA in healthy donors. The CDR3 sequence is 14 residues long. Germline CDR1 and CDR2: MNHEY and SVGAGI. V was pared by 6 bases and J by 8 bases, with 9 bases of the junction left unmatched. This table comes from immunoSEQ multiplex PCR, and its TCRdb copy is limited to in-frame clones, with some not included. The sample yields 90,000 to 100,000 clones, around 90% seen once. Notes on this clone: No antigen is known for it.

Notes on the study in general: The classifier reportedly diagnosed cytomegalovirus status with high specificity and sensitivity.

Sequencing was performed on PBMCs. The chain recombines TRBV6-5 with TRBJ1-1; TRBD1 matches 10 bases. This clonotype originated in a woman aged 25-40 years in good health and CMV-seronegative. CDR3 sequence reads: CASSPLMTGGEAFF. CDR3 sequence (DNA): TGTGCCAGCAGCCCCCTTATGACAGGGGGCGAAGCTTTCTTT.